This T cell receptor beta chain was identified in a study of OX40 agonist ivuxolimab in advanced cancers. Study as a whole: At 0.01 to 10 mg/kg, ivuxolimab was administered intravenously to patients every 2 weeks.

Concerning this clone itself: As yet, its antigen is unknown.

Peripheral blood came from all dose cohorts at three timepoints. Profiling relied on immunoSEQ multiplex PCR, and the TCRdb table lists in-frame clones only, not all of them. The sample includes 55,000 to 75,000 clones, about 91% of them seen just once. Findings and caveats of the study: In the expanded peripheral T cells, antigen specificity was never determined.

The sample was CD4+ or CD8+ T cells sorted from blood, taken in a trial of the OX40 agonist ivuxolimab. This sequence was found in an adult with an advanced solid tumor such as melanoma, head and neck, liver or kidney cancer.

The CDR3 spells CASSQGFSGISYEQYF. The CDR3 DNA sequence: TGCGCCAGCAGCCAAGGGTTTAGCGGGATTTCCTACGAGCAGTACTTC. The V gene is TRBV4-3, the J gene TRBJ2-7; 8 bases map to TRBD2. V gave up 1 base and J gave up 1 base; unmatched junction bases: 6. The germline V gene has CDR1 LGHNA and CDR2 YSLEER. The CDR3 loop spans 16 amino acids.